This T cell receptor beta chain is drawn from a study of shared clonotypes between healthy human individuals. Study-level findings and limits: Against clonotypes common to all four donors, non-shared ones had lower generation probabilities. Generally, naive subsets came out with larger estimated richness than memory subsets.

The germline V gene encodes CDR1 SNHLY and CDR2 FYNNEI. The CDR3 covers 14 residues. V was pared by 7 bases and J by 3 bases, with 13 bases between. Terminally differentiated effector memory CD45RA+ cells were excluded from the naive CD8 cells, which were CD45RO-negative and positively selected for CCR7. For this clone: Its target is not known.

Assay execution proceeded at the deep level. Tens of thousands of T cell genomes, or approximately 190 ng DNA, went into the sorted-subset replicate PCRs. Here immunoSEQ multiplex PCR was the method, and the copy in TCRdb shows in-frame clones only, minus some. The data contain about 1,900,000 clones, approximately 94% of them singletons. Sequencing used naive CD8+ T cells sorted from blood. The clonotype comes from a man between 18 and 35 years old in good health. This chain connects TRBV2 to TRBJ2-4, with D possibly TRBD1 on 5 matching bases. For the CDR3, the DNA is TGTGCCAGCAAACCCCTCGACAGCAAAAACATTCAGTACTTC. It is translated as CASKPLDSKNIQYF.